The 17 T cell receptor beta chains below all came from one sample that was sequenced in a study of OX40 agonist ivuxolimab in advanced cancers. Method: immunoSEQ multiplex PCR; TCRdb's copy keeps in-frame clones and lacks some. The data show approximately 60,000 clones, around 84% seen once. The material was CD4+ or CD8+ T cells sorted from blood, obtained in a trial of the OX40 agonist ivuxolimab. All receptors come from an adult with an advanced solid tumor such as melanoma, head and neck, liver or kidney cancer.

Here the CDR3 reads CASSLRAGAYNEQFF. In DNA form, the CDR3 reads TGTGCCAGCAGTTTAAGAGCGGGAGCCTACAATGAGCAGTTCTTC. This chain links TRBV27 with TRBJ2-1, with 8 bases identical to TRBD2. From germline, CDR1 is MNHEY and CDR2 SMNVEV (reference sequence). V dropped 2 bases and J dropped 2; count of bases not matched to a gene: 2. CDR3 length equals 15 residues.

The V gene is TRBV19, the J gene TRBJ1-2, with a tentative D call TRBD1 (5 bases). Germline V CDR1 and CDR2: LNHDA, SQIVND (reference sequence). Trimming cost V 7 bases and J 2 bases, with 11 bases left between them. This CDR3 has 13 residues. CDR3 sequence reads: CASNPEGNYGYTF. Here the CDR3 DNA reads TGTGCCAGTAACCCGGAGGGGAACTATGGCTACACCTTC.

This sequence joins TRBV7-8 and TRBJ1-1; D ambiguous. With 0 bases removed from V and 9 bases from J, the gap between germline ends came to 11 bases. This CDR3 spans 13 amino acids. Germline-derived CDR1 and CDR2 are SGHVS and FQNEAQ. CDR3 nucleotide sequence: TGTGCCAGCAGCTTAGCGGGCCAGAGAAAAGCTTTCTTT. It is translated as CASSLAGQRKAFF.

This sequence joins TRBV6-4 and TRBJ2-1; 8 bases line up with TRBD2. The germline V gene encodes CDR1 MRHNA and CDR2 SNTAGT. The V segment lost 6 bases and the J segment 8 bases; nucleotides outside the gene matches: 6. The CDR3 runs 13 residues. CDR3 DNA: TGTGCCAGCAGCCCGACTAGCGAATATGAGCAGTTCTTC. This encodes CASSPTSEYEQFF.

V usage is TRBV10-2 and J usage is TRBJ1-2; perhaps TRBD1 as D (5 bases). V lost 3 bases, J lost 2 bases, and 7 bases lay in between. In germline, CDR1 is WSHSY, CDR2 SAAADI. This CDR3 has 13 residues. The CDR3 DNA reads TGCGCCAGCAGTGACCGGGACAACTATGGCTACACCTTC. Translated: CASSDRDNYGYTF.

The J gene is TRBJ2-7, the V gene TRBV30; TRBD2 matches at 7 bases. Trimming at V came to 4 bases and at J to 4 bases, leaving 16 bases not matched to a gene. Per the germline V gene, CDR1 is GTSNPN and CDR2 is SVGIG (reference sequence). This CDR3 region has 16 residues. CDR3 DNA: TGTGCCTGGACCATGCCCGGAGGAGCGGGATCTTACGAGCAGTACTTC. Its protein product is CAWTMPGGAGSYEQYF. The whole variable domain, remainder taken from reference TRBV30 and TRBJ2-7, is SQTIHQWPATLVQPVGSPLSLECTVEGTSNPNLYWYRQAAGRGLQLLFYSVGIGQISSEVPQNLSASRPQDRQFILSSKKLLLSDSGFYLCAWTMPGGAGSYEQYFGPGTRLTVT.

This clone appeared once. This rearrangement joins TRBV5-6 to TRBJ1-1; TRBD1 agrees at 11 bases. This CDR3 spans 14 amino acids. Losses at the gene ends were 3 bases for V and 5 bases for J; bases not matched to a gene: 3. Germline-derived CDR1 and CDR2 are SGHDT and YYEEEE. CDR3 DNA: TGTGCCAGCAGCTGGGGACAGGGGGGGACTGAAGCTTTCTTT. Translated, it gives CASSWGQGGTEAFF.

This chain connects TRBV9 to TRBJ2-7; a weak D match, TRBD1 (6 bases). Per the germline V gene, CDR1 is SGDLS and CDR2 is YYNGEE. This CDR3 has 14 residues. V lost 0 bases, J lost 6 bases, and 13 bases lay in between. CDR3 DNA sequence: TGTGCCAGCAGCGTAGGTACAGGGAGATCCGAGCAGTACTTC. This translates into CASSVGTGRSEQYF.

V is TRBV21-1 and J is TRBJ2-7; TRBD2, the table's D call, lacks a check against the DNA. TRBV21-1 is reported as a pseudogene. The CDR3 length is 14 residues. The CDR3 sequence: CASSKDCGVGEQYF. In DNA, the CDR3 is TGTGCCAGCAGCAAAGACTGCGGGGTCGGCGAGCAGTACTTC.

The CDR3 bases are TGTGCCAGCAGCCGCGGGACTAGCTGGGATACCTACGAGCAGTACTTC. Translating it yields CASSRGTSWDTYEQYF. This rearrangement joins TRBV4-2 to TRBJ2-7, with 9 bases aligning to TRBD2. The germline CDR1 and CDR2 sequences are LGHNA and YNFKEQ. The CDR3 loop spans 16 amino acids. V shed 4 bases, J shed 2 bases, and the junction held 9 bases outside the gene matches.

The chain has TRBV14 and TRBJ1-4, with D possibly matching TRBD1 (5 bases). V gave up 5 bases and J gave up 3 bases, with 16 bases separating them. The CDR3 is 16 residues long. Looked up from germline, CDR1 is SGHDN and CDR2 is FVKESK. The CDR3 nucleotides read TGTGCCAGCAGCTTATTGCCAGGGCCGCCTAATGAAAAACTGTTTTTT. It specifies CASSLLPGPPNEKLFF.

The chain recombines TRBV5-6 with TRBJ1-6; D is unresolved. CDR1 is SGHDT, CDR2 YYEEEE, per germline. The CDR3 sequence is 14 residues long. Trimming cost V 1 base and J 8 bases, with 10 bases left between them. This CDR3 is CASSLQTEDSPLHF. In DNA form, the CDR3 reads TGTGCCAGCAGCTTGCAAACGGAGGATTCACCCCTCCACTTT. Using reference TRBV5-6 and TRBJ1-6 for the parts outside the CDR3, the full variable domain is DAGVTQSPTHLIKTRGQQVTLRCSPKSGHDTVSWYQQALGQGPQFIFQYYEEEERQRGNFPDRFSGHQFPNYSSELNVNALLLGDSALYLCASSLQTEDSPLHFGNGTRLTVT.

This chain connects TRBV9 to TRBJ1-4; no firm D call. The CDR3 is made up of 14 amino acids. V lost 4 bases and J lost 8, with 15 bases in between. Germline CDR1 reads SGDLS; CDR2 reads YYNGEE. The CDR3 protein is CASSLTWSGEKLFF. The CDR3 coding sequence is TGTGCCAGCAGCCTCACTTGGTCCGGGGAAAAACTGTTTTTT.

The chain is built from TRBV5-1 and TRBJ1-3; D is perhaps TRBD1 (5 bases). Per germline, CDR1 SGHRS and CDR2 YFSETQ. CDR3 length: 15 residues. Trimming cost V 1 base and J 3 bases, with 11 bases left between them. As DNA, the CDR3 is TGCGCCAGCAGCTTGACCGGGGGTTATGGAAACACCATATATTTT. Encoded protein: CASSLTGGYGNTIYF.

The chain combines TRBV2 with TRBJ2-1; perhaps TRBD2 as D (5 bases). V lost 4 bases and J 12 bases, leaving 16 bases between the germline ends. Germline loops: CDR1 SNHLY, CDR2 FYNNEI. The CDR3 spans 13 residues. CDR3 DNA: TGTGCCAGCAGTGTTGGTCTAGCTACCGCGCAGTTCTTC. As protein: CASSVGLATAQFF.

V gene TRBV4-1 combines with J gene TRBJ1-5; weak D call: TRBD1 (6 bases). Germline CDR1 and CDR2: MGHRA and YSYEKL. CDR3 length: 13 residues. Deletions cut 3 bases from V and 6 bases from J, with 9 bases between. The CDR3 region is CASSQGGLQPQHF. CDR3 nucleotides: TGCGCCAGCAGCCAGGGGGGCCTTCAGCCCCAGCATTTT.

The genes are TRBV7-6 and TRBJ2-3, with D possibly TRBD2 on 7 matching bases. CDR1 is SGHVS and CDR2 is FNYEAQ in the germline V gene. The CDR3 spans 16 residues. The V end was cut by 4 bases, the J end by 2 bases, with 16 bases between. Here the CDR3 DNA reads TGTGCCAGCAGCTCCCTGGGCGGGGGCCCCACAGATACGCAGTATTTT. It specifies CASSSLGGGPTDTQYF.